The rows below give T cell receptor beta chains drawn from one sample of a study of cytomegalovirus exposure and HLA in healthy donors. Sequenced by immunoSEQ multiplex PCR; TCRdb stores in-frame clones only, minus some. In the table there are some 45,000 clones, 72% of which are singletons. Sequencing used PBMCs. Receptors were obtained from a man aged 25-45 years in good health and CMV-seronegative. The CDR3 runs from the conserved cysteine through the conserved F or W. D genes are given only for firm matches.

j_call v_call d_call cdr3_nt cdr3_aa
TRBJ2-3 TRBV5-1 TRBD2 TGCGCCAGCAGACTAGCGGGACTCACAGATACGCAGTATTTT CASRLAGLTDTQYF
TRBJ2-1 TRBV30 NA TGTGCCTGGAGTGTACAGGGCCAGGTAGTGCAGTTCTTC CAWSVQGQVVQFF
TRBJ2-7 TRBV30 NA TGTGCCTGGAGTGTTGGGGCCGGAACCTTCTCCTACGAGCAGTACTTC CAWSVGAGTFSYEQYF
TRBJ1-1 TRBV9 TRBD1 TGTGCCAGCAGCGTAGTGCGGCGGGGCAGGGGGCACACTGAAGCTTTCTTT CASSVVRRGRGHTEAFF
TRBJ2-7 TRBV5-3 NA TGTGCCAGAAGCTTGCTTACTTCCTACGAGCAGTACTTC CARSLLTSYEQYF
TRBJ2-7 TRBV19 TRBD2 TGTGCCAGTAGCGGATTAGCGGGAAATTCTTACGAGCAGTACTTC CASSGLAGNSYEQYF
TRBJ1-5 TRBV27 NA TGTGCCAGCAGCCCAGAAGGGGATCAGCCCCAGCATTTT CASSPEGDQPQHF
TRBJ1-1 TRBV19 NA TGTGCCAGTAGTGGCGGGGGCAGGTTCGGGGACACTGAAGCTTTCTTT CASSGGGRFGDTEAFF
TRBJ1-1 TRBV27 NA TGTGCCAGCAGTTTATTAAGGGGGACTGAAGCTTTCTTT CASSLLRGTEAFF
TRBJ2-3 TRBV13 TRBD2 TGTGCCAGCAGCTTAGAATCTAGCGGGAGTTCAGATACGCAGTATTTT CASSLESSGSSDTQYF
TRBJ2-1 TRBV6-1 NA TGTGCCAGCAGTGTGGGGTCGGGGGGCAGGAATGAGCAGTTCTTC CASSVGSGGRNEQFF
TRBJ2-7 TRBV9 NA TGTGCCAGCAGCGTAGGGGGCGGCATCTCCTACGAGCAGTACTTC CASSVGGGISYEQYF
TRBJ2-5 TRBV29-1 NA TGCAGCGTTGAAGGCAGGGCTAGGCAGACCCAGTACTTC CSVEGRARQTQYF
TRBJ2-7 TRBV11-3 TRBD1 TGTGCCAGCAGCACTGCAGGACAGGGCGGCGAGCAGTACTTC CASSTAGQGGEQYF
TRBJ2-5 TRBV2 NA TGTGCCAGCAGTGAAGCGGGAGGAAGGCAAGAGACCCAGTACTTC CASSEAGGRQETQYF
TRBJ1-1 TRBV5-1 TRBD1 TGCGCCAGCAGCTCATGGGATACAGGGGGCTACACTGAAGCTTTCTTT CASSSWDTGGYTEAFF
TRBJ1-1 TRBV9 NA TGTGCCAGCAGCGTAGTGGACAGCTCCCACACTGAAGCTTTCTTT CASSVVDSSHTEAFF